The subject of this entry is one T cell receptor beta chain. The antigen remains unidentified. This sample was included in a study of T cells in localized non-small cell lung cancer. Study-level results: Adjacent lung was found to contain a median approximately 52 of the top 100 tumor clones. Those with higher blood T cell density had longer overall survival. Adjacent uninvolved lung tissue had the highest T cell clonality, exceeding tumor.

Sequencing used immunoSEQ multiplex PCR; TCRdb keeps in-frame clones, though not all of them. The sample carries approximately 89,000 clones, around three quarters recorded once. This TCR was sampled from a man aged 35 to 69 with stage II squamous cell lung carcinoma. The sample here was PBMCs, taken before any cancer treatment.

The CDR3, as DNA: TGTGCCAGCAGTTTGAGCGGACCAAGTGGCTACACCTTC. This codes for CASSLSGPSGYTF. The V and J genes are TRBV28 and TRBJ1-2, with D hard to call. Trimming took off 3 bases at V and 7 bases at J, with 12 bases between the two ends. The CDR3 is 13 residues long. CDR1 is MDHEN, CDR2 SYDVKM, per germline.